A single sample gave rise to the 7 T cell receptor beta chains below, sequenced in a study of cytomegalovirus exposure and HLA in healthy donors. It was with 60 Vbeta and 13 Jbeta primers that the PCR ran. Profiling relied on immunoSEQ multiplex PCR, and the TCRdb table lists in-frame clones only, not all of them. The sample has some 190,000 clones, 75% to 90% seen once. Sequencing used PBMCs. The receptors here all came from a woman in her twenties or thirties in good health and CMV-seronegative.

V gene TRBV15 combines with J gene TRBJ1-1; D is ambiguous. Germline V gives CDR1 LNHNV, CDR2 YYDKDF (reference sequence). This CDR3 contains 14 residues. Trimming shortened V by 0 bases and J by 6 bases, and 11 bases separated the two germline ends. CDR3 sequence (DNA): TGTGCCACCAGCAGAGATCTGGCCCTCTCTGAAGCTTTCTTT. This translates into CATSRDLALSEAFF.

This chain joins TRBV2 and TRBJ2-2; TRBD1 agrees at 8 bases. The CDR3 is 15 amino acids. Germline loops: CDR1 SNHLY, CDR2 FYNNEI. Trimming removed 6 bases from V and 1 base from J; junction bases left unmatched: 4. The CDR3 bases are TGTGCCAGCAGGGCTGGGACAGGGAACACCGGGGAGCTGTTTTTT. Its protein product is CASRAGTGNTGELFF. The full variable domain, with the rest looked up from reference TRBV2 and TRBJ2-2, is EPEVTQTPSHQVTQMGQEVILRCVPISNHLYFYWYRQILGQKVEFLVSFYNNEISEKSEIFDDQFSVERPDGSNFTLKIRSTKLEDSAMYFCASRAGTGNTGELFFGEGSRLTVL.

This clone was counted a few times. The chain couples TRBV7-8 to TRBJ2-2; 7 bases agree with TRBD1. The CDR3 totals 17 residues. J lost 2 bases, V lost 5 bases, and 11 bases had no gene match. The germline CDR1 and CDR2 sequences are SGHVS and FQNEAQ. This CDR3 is CASSPPIRDRNTGELFF. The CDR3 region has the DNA TGTGCCAGCAGCCCACCCATCCGGGACAGAAACACCGGGGAGCTGTTTTTT. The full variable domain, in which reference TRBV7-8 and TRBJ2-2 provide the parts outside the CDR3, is GAGVSQSPRYKVAKRGQDVALRCDPISGHVSLFWYQQALGQGPEFLTYFQNEAQLDKSGLPSDRFFAERPEGSVSTLKIQRTQQEDSAVYLCASSPPIRDRNTGELFFGEGSRLTVL.

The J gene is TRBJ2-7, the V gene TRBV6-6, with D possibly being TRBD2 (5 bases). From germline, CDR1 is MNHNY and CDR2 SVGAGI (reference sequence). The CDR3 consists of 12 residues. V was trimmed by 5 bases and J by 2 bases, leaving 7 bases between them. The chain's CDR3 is CASSPAAYEQYF. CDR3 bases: TGTGCCAGCAGTCCAGCGGCCTACGAGCAGTACTTC.

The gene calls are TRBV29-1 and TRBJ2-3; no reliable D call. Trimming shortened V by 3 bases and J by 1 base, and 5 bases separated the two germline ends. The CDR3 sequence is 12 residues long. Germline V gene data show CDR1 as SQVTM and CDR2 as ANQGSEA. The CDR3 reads CSVDSGTDTQYF. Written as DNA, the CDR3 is TGCAGCGTTGACTCAGGCACAGATACGCAGTATTTT.

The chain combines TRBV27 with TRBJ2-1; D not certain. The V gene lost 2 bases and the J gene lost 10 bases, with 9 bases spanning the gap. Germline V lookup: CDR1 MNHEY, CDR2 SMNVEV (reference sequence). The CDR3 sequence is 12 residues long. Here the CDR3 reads CASSLLLGEQFF. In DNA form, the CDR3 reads TGTGCCAGCAGTTTACTTTTGGGCGAGCAGTTCTTC.

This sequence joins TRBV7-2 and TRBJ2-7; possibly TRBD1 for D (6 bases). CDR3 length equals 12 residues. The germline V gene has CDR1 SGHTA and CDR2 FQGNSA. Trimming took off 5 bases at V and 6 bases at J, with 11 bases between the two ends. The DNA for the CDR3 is TGTGCCAGCAGCGGGGACATTTTCGAGCAGTACTTC. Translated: CASSGDIFEQYF.